This is a list of T cell receptor beta chains from one sample in a study of human T cells and chemical hapten exposure. From the RACE reads, TCRdb called clonotypes with MiXCR, one entry per CDR3 protein. Of about 260,000 distinct CDR3 sequences listed, about 9% were seen once; the top ten hold about 2.1%. Sequenced material: whole blood, taken in connection with sensitization to the hapten diphenylcyclopropenone (DPC). The source is a woman in her thirties or forties with alopecia areata. Some clones in this sample may be carry-over from other donors' samples. Each CDR3 is given with its conserved first and last residue. A D gene is named only where the DNA matches it firmly. Expanded clones get a size class; other rows say once, few or many, or leave the size out.

.	TRBV29-1	TRBJ1-1	.	CSVREAGQNTEAFF	TGCAGCGTCCGCGAGGCAGGACAGAACACTGAAGCTTTCTTT
many	TRBV7-2	TRBJ2-5	TRBD2	CASSRTSGPLETQYF	TGTGCCAGCAGCAGGACTAGCGGACCCTTAGAGACCCAGTACTTC
few	TRBV4-2	TRBJ1-2	.	CASSQGVSLYGGYTF	TGTGCCAGCAGCCAAGGAGTGTCCCTATATGGTGGCTACACCTTC
few	TRBV6-5	TRBJ1-1	.	CASSPNRAGTEAFF	TGTGCCAGCAGTCCTAACAGGGCTGGCACTGAAGCTTTCTTT
few	TRBV7-3	TRBJ1-1	.	CASRQDWGSEAFF	TGTGCCAGCAGACAAGACTGGGGCTCTGAAGCTTTCTTT
.	TRBV27	TRBJ1-5	.	CASSFSGEDQPQHF	TGTGCCAGCAGTTTTTCGGGGGAGGATCAGCCCCAGCATTTT
.	TRBV20-1	TRBJ2-7	.	CSATGWEKKDEQYF	TGCAGTGCCACTGGATGGGAGAAGAAGGACGAGCAGTACTTC
many	TRBV10-3	TRBJ2-2	.	CAISQQPSNTGELFF	TGTGCCATCAGTCAACAGCCGTCGAACACCGGGGAGCTGTTTTTT
.	TRBV27	TRBJ2-3	TRBD2	CASTPRLAADKTDTQYF	TGTGCCAGCACCCCACGCCTAGCGGCCGACAAGACAGATACGCAGTATTTT
.	TRBV6-5	TRBJ2-4	TRBD1	CASSDRGFNIQYF	TGTGCCAGCAGCGACAGGGGATTTAACATTCAGTACTTC